This T cell receptor (beta chain) was identified during a study of memory CD4+ T cells and cytomegalovirus serostatus. Study background: Donors were healthy Belgian adults, fewer than ten CMV seropositive and about two dozen seronegative.

In regard to this clone: Its antigen is not known.

The sort gate was single viable CD3+CD4+CD8-CD45RO+ cells for memory CD4+ T cells. After thawing, CD4+ T cells were positively selected. Germline lookup yields CDR1 SGHRS and CDR2 YFSETQ. There are 17 residues in the CDR3. Trimming cost V 3 bases and J 7 bases; bases outside gene matches: 11. Study-level results: 67 of 164 known CMV-associated TCRbeta sequences appeared in CD4+ memory. A US-trained random forest predicted CMV serostatus with median AUC around 0.9.

Sequencing used immunoSEQ multiplex PCR; TCRdb keeps in-frame clones, though not all of them. In the table there are under 80,000 clones, 82% of which are singletons. This chain links TRBV5-1 with TRBJ2-1; the match to TRBD2 covers 12 bases. The TCR sequence derives from an adult in good health and CMV-seronegative. The sequencing input was memory CD4+ T cells from blood. The DNA of the CDR3 is TGCGCCAGCAGCTCCCGGGAGCTAGCGGGAGGGCCGAATGAGCAGTTCTTC. As protein: CASSSRELAGGPNEQFF.